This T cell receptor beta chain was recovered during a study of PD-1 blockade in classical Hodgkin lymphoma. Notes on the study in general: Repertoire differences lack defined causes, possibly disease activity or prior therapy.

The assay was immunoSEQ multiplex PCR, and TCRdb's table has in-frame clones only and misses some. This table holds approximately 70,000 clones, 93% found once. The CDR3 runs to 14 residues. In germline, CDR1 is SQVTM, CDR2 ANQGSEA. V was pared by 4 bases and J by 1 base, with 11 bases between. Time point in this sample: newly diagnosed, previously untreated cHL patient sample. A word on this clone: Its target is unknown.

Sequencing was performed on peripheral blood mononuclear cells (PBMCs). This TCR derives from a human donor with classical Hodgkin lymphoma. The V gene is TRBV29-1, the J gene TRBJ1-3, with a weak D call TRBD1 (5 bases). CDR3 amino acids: CSVGPRVSGNTIYF. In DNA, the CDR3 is TGCAGCGTTGGTCCCAGGGTATCTGGAAACACCATATATTTT.